Listed here are 29 T cell receptor beta chains from one sample, sequenced in a study of T cell repertoires in cytomegalovirus infection. TCRdb re-derived calls from the reads in MiXCR, one entry per CDR3 protein. Of almost 500,000 distinct CDR3 sequences listed, about 10% are singletons. Material: PBMCs. These receptors originate from a human donor in good health (CMV status not recorded). Some clones in this sample may be carry-over from other donors' samples.

This clonotype was detected a few times. The V gene is TRBV19, the J gene TRBJ2-7; 7 nucleotides align to TRBD1. CDR1 LNHDA and CDR2 SQIVND come from the germline V gene (reference sequence). V lost 5 bases to trimming and J lost 9 bases; unmatched junction nucleotides: 13. The CDR3 has 14 residues. The CDR3 protein is CASSAGTEAARQYF. CDR3 nucleotide sequence: TGTGCCAGTAGTGCCGGGACAGAGGCGGCTAGGCAGTACTTC. The variable domain in full, completed from reference TRBV19 and TRBJ2-7, reads DGGITQSPKYLFRKEGQNVTLSCEQNLNHDAMYWYRQDPGQGLRLIYYSQIVNDFQKGDIAEGYSVSREKKESFPLTVTSAQKNPTAFYLCASSAGTEAARQYFGPGTRLTVT.

The table lists this clonotype with many counts. The DNA of the CDR3 is TGTGCCAGCAGCTCGGGGGCGTTTGGGGCTTTCTTT. Protein product: CASSSGAFGAFF. V and J are TRBV5-6 and TRBJ1-1, with a weak D call TRBD1 (6 bases). From germline, CDR1 is SGHDT and CDR2 YYEEEE. This CDR3 has 12 amino acids. Trimming cost V 3 bases and J 11 bases, with 14 bases left between them.

This clonotype has ten or more counts. The chain combines TRBV7-2 with TRBJ2-7, with TRBD2 identical over 8 bases. CDR1 is SGHTA, CDR2 FQGNSA, per germline. V was pared by 3 bases and J by 0 bases, with 10 bases of the junction left unmatched. This CDR3 has 17 residues. As DNA, the CDR3 is TGTGCCAGCAGCTTCGGGATAGCGGGACGGAGCTCCTACGAGCAGTACTTC. Protein product: CASSFGIAGRSSYEQYF.

There are many counts of this clonotype. The chain uses TRBV6-5 and TRBJ1-5; 10 positions agree with TRBD1. Germline CDR1 is MNHEY and CDR2 is SVGAGI. The ends lost 4 bases at V and 5 bases at J; junction bases unmatched: 2. The CDR3 sequence is 14 residues long. This chain's CDR3 is CASSSTGGYQPQHF. CDR3 DNA: TGTGCCAGCAGTTCGACAGGGGGCTATCAGCCCCAGCATTTT.

This clonotype was seen only a few times. The J gene is TRBJ1-2, the V gene TRBV3-1; D may be TRBD1 (6 bases). CDR1 is LGHDT, CDR2 YNNKEL, per germline (reference sequence). The CDR3 extends over 16 amino acids. V was shortened by 0 bases and J by 4 bases, with 15 bases between the two germline ends. The CDR3 nucleotides read TGTGCCAGCAGCCAAGAATGGGAGGGGGAACGCTATGGCTACACCTTC. Amino acids: CASSQEWEGERYGYTF.

The chain is built from TRBV19 and TRBJ1-2, with D hard to call. CDR3 size: 11 residues. Germline V lookup: CDR1 LNHDA, CDR2 SQIVND (reference sequence). V was pared by 11 bases and J by 2 bases, with 9 bases between. The CDR3 here is CAVKANYGYTF. DNA of the CDR3: TGTGCCGTAAAGGCCAACTATGGCTACACCTTC.

This clonotype came up many times. CDR3 coding DNA: TGTGCCAGCAGCCTCCCTTGGGACTCCCCGACCGAGCAGTACTTC. Protein sequence: CASSLPWDSPTEQYF. The chain has TRBV7-9 and TRBJ2-7; possible D gene TRBD2, 6 bases. The germline gives CDR1 SEHNR, CDR2 FQNEAQ (reference sequence). There are 15 residues in the CDR3. Trimming left V 5 bases short and J 6 bases short, with 20 bases between.

Many counts were recorded for this clonotype. This chain joins TRBV11-2 and TRBJ2-7; 7 nucleotides match TRBD1. Germline V gene data show CDR1 as SGHAT and CDR2 as FQNNGV. The V segment lost 5 bases and the J segment 11 bases; nucleotides outside the gene matches: 9. This CDR3 spans 12 amino acids. The CDR3 nucleotides read TGTGCCAGCAGCATGGGACAGACGATGGAGTACTTC. Amino acids: CASSMGQTMEYF.

This clonotype has only a few counts. The gene calls are TRBV24-1 and TRBJ1-2; perhaps TRBD1 as D (6 bases). Deletions cut 2 bases from V and 8 bases from J, with 17 bases between. Germline CDR1 reads KGHDR; CDR2 reads SFDVKD. The CDR3 is made up of 15 amino acids. Written as DNA, the CDR3 is TGTGCCACCAGTGATTCAAGACAGGCCCGCAGCGGCTACACCTTC. Encoded protein: CATSDSRQARSGYTF.

In its sample, this clonotype was seen many times. The chain couples TRBV7-8 to TRBJ1-2; weak D call: TRBD1 (6 bases). Trimming removed 0 bases from V and 0 bases from J, with 8 bases in between. CDR3 size: 15 residues. Germline-derived CDR1 and CDR2 are SGHVS and FQNEAQ. The CDR3 region has the DNA TGTGCCAGCAGCTTAGCACAGGGCCCTAACTATGGCTACACCTTC. As protein: CASSLAQGPNYGYTF. The variable domain in full, completed from reference TRBV7-8 and TRBJ1-2, reads GAGVSQSPRYKVAKRGQDVALRCDPISGHVSLFWYQQALGQGPEFLTYFQNEAQLDKSGLPSDRFFAERPEGSVSTLKIQRTQQEDSAVYLCASSLAQGPNYGYTFGSGTRLTVV.

Only a few counts were recorded for this clonotype. This chain joins TRBV12-3 or TRBV12-4 and TRBJ2-7, with 15 positions matching TRBD2. The CDR3 covers 14 residues. V lost 5 bases to trimming and J lost 6 bases; unmatched junction nucleotides: 2. For the CDR3, the DNA is TGTGCCAGCAGTGGACTAGCGGGAGGGCGCGAGCAGTACTTC. Its translation is CASSGLAGGREQYF.

This clonotype was seen many times. The chain links TRBV7-2 to TRBJ2-1; D ambiguous. CDR3 length equals 14 residues. V was pared by 0 bases and J by 6 bases, with 9 bases between. The germline gives CDR1 SGHTA, CDR2 FQGNSA. The CDR3 region has the DNA TGTGCCAGCAGCTTAGCGAGGCCTACCAATGAGCAGTTCTTC. Encoded protein: CASSLARPTNEQFF. The variable domain in full, with the rest retrieved from reference TRBV7-2 and TRBJ2-1, is GAGVSQSPSNKVTEKGKDVELRCDPISGHTALYWYRQSLGQGLEFLIYFQGNSAPDKSGLPSDRFSAERTGGSVSTLTIQRTQQEDSAVYLCASSLARPTNEQFFGPGTRLTVL.

There are a few counts of this clonotype. The rearrangement joins TRBV20-1 to TRBJ2-7; perhaps TRBD1 as D (7 bases). Germline lookup yields CDR1 DFQATT and CDR2 SNEGSKA (reference sequence). The CDR3 is made up of 14 amino acids. V was cut by 3 bases and J by 4 bases, with 16 bases left in between. The CDR3 nucleotides read TGCAGTGCTAGGAAAATGCGGGACAGTTACGAGCAGTACTTC. This encodes CSARKMRDSYEQYF.

The chain has TRBV6-1 and TRBJ2-7, with D perhaps matching TRBD2 (5 bases). CDR3 size: 16 residues. The ends were cut back, 3 bases at V and 2 bases at J, with 17 bases in the middle. Germline CDR1 reads MNHNS; CDR2 reads SASEGT. The CDR3 nucleotides are TGTGCCAGCAGTGAGGGTAGCGCCGGACTTACCTACGAGCAGTACTTC. It codes for CASSEGSAGLTYEQYF.

The gene calls are TRBV29-1 and TRBJ1-5; D not certain. This CDR3 region has 12 residues. Germline CDR1 is SQVTM and CDR2 is ANQGSEA. Trimming took 3 bases from V and 9 from J, leaving 12 bases between them. The CDR3 loop is CSVEHAGGPQHF. CDR3 DNA: TGCAGCGTTGAGCACGCGGGTGGGCCCCAGCATTTT.

This clonotype showed up many times. The genes are TRBV12-3 or TRBV12-4 and TRBJ1-1; a weak D match, TRBD1 (5 bases). Deletions cut 6 bases from V and 5 bases from J, with 16 bases between. The CDR3 consists of 14 residues. CDR3 DNA: TGTGCCAGCAGCCACTCTGATGGGGGAACTGAAGCTTTCTTT. Protein product: CASSHSDGGTEAFF.

This clonotype was seen at least ten times. The V and J genes are TRBV10-3 and TRBJ2-7; the match to TRBD2 covers 8 bases. The ends lost 6 bases at V and 2 bases at J; junction bases unmatched: 9. The CDR3 runs 15 residues. From germline, CDR1 is ENHRY and CDR2 SYGVKD. The CDR3 loop reads CAIRSGTRGTYEQYF. The CDR3 coding sequence is TGTGCCATCAGGAGCGGGACTAGGGGGACCTACGAGCAGTACTTC.

In its sample, this clonotype was seen many times. This rearrangement joins TRBV2 to TRBJ1-1; 7 nucleotides line up with TRBD1. Unmatched junction bases numbered 3, after V lost 3 bases and J lost 2 bases. The CDR3 is 14 amino acids. Germline V gene sequence: CDR1 SNHLY, CDR2 FYNNEI. The CDR3 region has the DNA TGTGCCAGCAGTGAGGGACAGATAAACACTGAAGCTTTCTTT. This codes for CASSEGQINTEAFF. Looking up the rest from reference TRBV2 and TRBJ1-1 gives the full variable domain: EPEVTQTPSHQVTQMGQEVILRCVPISNHLYFYWYRQILGQKVEFLVSFYNNEISEKSEIFDDQFSVERPDGSNFTLKIRSTKLEDSAMYFCASSEGQINTEAFFGQGTRLTVV.

A remark on this clonotype: This sequence may be a read error, since a much larger clone differs from it by one base. The rearrangement joins TRBV7-6 to TRBJ2-5; D may be TRBD1 or TRBD2 (5 bases each). The CDR3 is 14 residues long. Germline V CDR1 and CDR2: SGHVS, FNYEAQ. The CDR3 region has the DNA TGTGCCGGCAGCTTAGAGGGGTACCAAGAGACCCAGTACTTC. Its translation is CAGSLEGYQETQYF.

The sample holds many counts of this clonotype. The chain is built from TRBV7-9 and TRBJ2-3; weak D call: TRBD2 (7 bases). Trimming removed 4 bases from V and 0 bases from J, with 14 bases in between. Germline CDR1 and CDR2: SEHNR and FQNEAQ (reference sequence). This CDR3 is 16 amino acids long. CDR3 protein: CASSSGGHPSTDTQYF. The DNA of the CDR3 is TGTGCCAGCAGCTCGGGGGGACACCCGAGCACAGATACGCAGTATTTT.

This clonotype was detected ten times or more. This chain uses TRBV7-3 with TRBJ2-1, with TRBD2 as a possible D gene (6 bases). The germline V and J ends were trimmed by 5 bases and 4 bases, with 18 bases remaining between them. CDR3 length: 16 residues. Germline loops: CDR1 SGHTA, CDR2 FQGTGA. The CDR3 DNA reads TGTGCCAGCAGCCCTCCGGCGAGCGCGGGGTACAATGAGCAGTTCTTC. This gives the protein CASSPPASAGYNEQFF.

The sample holds many counts of this clonotype. The CDR3 bases are TGTGCCAGCAGCCCTGCGGGGGGAGGCGAGCAGTACTTC. Translation: CASSPAGGGEQYF. The gene calls are TRBV7-9 and TRBJ2-7, with TRBD2 matching 8 bases. Germline V gene sequence: CDR1 SEHNR, CDR2 FQNEAQ (reference sequence). V dropped 5 bases and J dropped 6; count of bases not matched to a gene: 6. This CDR3 has 13 amino acids.

The chain carries TRBV9 and TRBJ1-2; D might be TRBD1 (5 bases). CDR1 is SGDLS, CDR2 YYNGEE, per germline. CDR3 length: 19 amino acids. The V end was cut by 2 bases, the J end by 3 bases, with 26 bases between. CDR3: CASSVTNERNRDRDYGYTF. CDR3 coding DNA: TGTGCCAGCAGCGTGACAAACGAACGGAACCGGGACCGAGACTATGGCTACACCTTC.

The V call is TRBV12-3 or TRBV12-4, the J call TRBJ2-5; TRBD2 agrees at 13 bases. The CDR3 has 17 residues. V was pared by 5 bases and J by 6 bases, with 12 bases of the junction left unmatched. CDR3: CASSTNSLAGGRKTQYF. DNA for the CDR3: TGTGCCAGCAGTACAAATTCACTAGCGGGGGGGCGGAAGACCCAGTACTTC.

The chain combines TRBV20-1 with TRBJ2-5; 11 positions agree with TRBD2. Losses at the gene ends were 6 bases for V and 4 bases for J; bases not matched to a gene: 10. The CDR3 has 15 residues. Germline V gives CDR1 DFQATT, CDR2 SNEGSKA (reference sequence). In DNA, the CDR3 is TGCAGTGCCCGAACACTAGCGGGAGTCCTAGAGACCCAGTACTTC. Its protein is CSARTLAGVLETQYF.

The sample holds a few counts of this clonotype. The chain is built from TRBV2 and TRBJ1-5; D gene ambiguous. Trimming cost V 8 bases and J 0 bases, with 11 bases left between them. Germline CDR1 is SNHLY and CDR2 is FYNNEI. The CDR3 sequence is 14 residues long. The CDR3 DNA is TGTGCCAGCCACCAGTCTCATAGCAATCAGCCCCAGCATTTT. Its protein product is CASHQSHSNQPQHF.

Many counts were recorded for this clonotype. J is TRBJ1-3 and V is TRBV20-1, with 7 nucleotides matching TRBD1. The V and J ends lost 3 bases and 4 bases, in that order; junction bases with no gene match: 9. The CDR3 totals 15 residues. Germline V gene data show CDR1 as DFQATT and CDR2 as SNEGSKA (reference sequence). The CDR3 reads CSASEGQWRGNTIYF. The CDR3 DNA reads TGCAGTGCTAGTGAGGGACAGTGGCGGGGAAACACCATATATTTT.

This clonotype has a count of ten or more. The CDR3 loop is CASSSRTGDYEQYF. In DNA form, the CDR3 reads TGTGCCAGCAGCTCCCGGACAGGGGACTACGAGCAGTACTTC. The chain uses TRBV13 and TRBJ2-7; 9 bases map to TRBD1. Unmatched junction bases numbered 4, after V lost 4 bases and J lost 3 bases. This CDR3 is 14 amino acids long. Germline V lookup: CDR1 PRHDT, CDR2 FYEKMQ (reference sequence).

This clonotype came up many times. The chain employs TRBV28 and TRBJ2-2, with 9 nucleotides matching TRBD2. Germline CDR1 MDHEN, CDR2 SYDVKM. With V trimmed by 6 bases and J by 5 bases, 10 bases remained unmatched. The CDR3 totals 16 residues. The CDR3 nucleotides read TGTGCCAGCAGAAGGGATAGCGGGAGCCTTACCGGGGAGCTGTTTTTT. It codes for CASRRDSGSLTGELFF.